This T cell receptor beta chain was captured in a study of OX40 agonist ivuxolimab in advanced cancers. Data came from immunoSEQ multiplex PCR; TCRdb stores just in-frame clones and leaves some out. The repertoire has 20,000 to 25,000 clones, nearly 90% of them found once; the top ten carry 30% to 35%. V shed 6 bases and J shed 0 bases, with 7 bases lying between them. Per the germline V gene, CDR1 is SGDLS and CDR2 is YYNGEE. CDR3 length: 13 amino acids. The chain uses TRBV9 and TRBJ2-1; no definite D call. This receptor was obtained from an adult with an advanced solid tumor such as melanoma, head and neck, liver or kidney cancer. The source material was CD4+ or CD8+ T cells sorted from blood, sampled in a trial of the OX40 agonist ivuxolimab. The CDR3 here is CASTRSSYNEQFF. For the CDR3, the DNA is TGTGCCAGCACTAGGAGCTCCTACAATGAGCAGTTCTTC.